The subject of this entry is one T cell receptor beta chain. The germline V gene encodes CDR1 SGHTA and CDR2 FQGNSA. The V end lost 5 bases, the J end lost 2 bases, and 19 bases lay between the germline ends. The CDR3 has 18 residues. This sample was taken from a study of blood T cell repertoires in COVID-19. Turning to the study itself: Researchers got acute and convalescent COVID-19 samples from the United States, Italy and Spain.

In the authors' workflow: Quantification of nucleated cells was approximated via reference gene primer amplification. Sequenced by immunoSEQ multiplex PCR; TCRdb stores in-frame clones only, minus some. That table is the source of V, J and clone size, and D and trimming were worked out from the DNA. The sample includes about 200,000 clones, about four fifths of them seen just once. Cohort assignment relied on participant-reported clinical history. The V and J genes are TRBV7-2 and TRBJ2-6; TRBD2 might be the D (5 bases). This TCR derives from a woman aged 25 to 39 who had been exposed to COVID-19. Material for sequencing was PBMCs or T cells enriched from blood (not recorded which). The CDR3 loop reads CASSPPRGPIAGANVLTF. CDR3 DNA sequence: TGTGCCAGCAGCCCCCCTCGAGGGCCTATAGCTGGGGCCAACGTCCTGACTTTC.